The next 20 T cell receptor beta chains were all read from a single sample in a study of long-term antiretroviral therapy in people with HIV. Version v3.0 of the immunoSEQ assay ran at survey level. The protocol was immunoSEQ multiplex PCR, while the TCRdb copy is restricted to in-frame clones and leaves out a portion. Of roughly 7,800 clones in the sample, around 80% were seen once. Specimen: unsorted PBMCs, collected 0.1 years after starting antiretroviral therapy. The receptor source for this set is a man aged 35-49 years with HIV.

CDR3 nucleotide sequence: TGTGCCAGCAGCTTAACCGGGGGGTCCACAGATACGCAGTATTTT. Its protein product is CASSLTGGSTDTQYF. The gene calls are TRBV7-2 and TRBJ2-3; 7 bases are shared with TRBD2. CDR3 length: 15 amino acids. In germline, CDR1 is SGHTA, CDR2 FQGNSA. Trimming at V came to 2 bases and at J to 2 bases, leaving 4 bases not matched to a gene.

The chain has TRBV4-3 and TRBJ1-1; D is undetermined. CDR1 and CDR2 from the germline V gene are LGHNA and YSLEER. The CDR3 loop spans 15 amino acids. Trimming left V 0 bases short and J 6 bases short, with 14 bases between. CDR3 nucleotide sequence: TGCGCCAGCAGCCAAGATCTCCGGGAAAGCGCTGAAGCTTTCTTT. This encodes CASSQDLRESAEAFF.

CDR3 nucleotides: TGCAGCGTTGAAGATACCGGGACAGTGAACACTGAAGCTTTCTTT. It codes for CSVEDTGTVNTEAFF. V is TRBV29-1 and J is TRBJ1-1, with TRBD1 matching 7 bases. V gave up 0 bases and J gave up 0 bases; unmatched junction bases: 4. There are 15 residues in the CDR3. Germline V gene lookup returns CDR1 SQVTM and CDR2 ANQGSEA.

This clone showed up just a few times. The rearrangement links TRBV14 to TRBJ1-6; D possibly corresponds to TRBD1 (5 bases). Trimming shortened V by 5 bases and J by 7 bases, and 12 bases separated the two germline ends. Germline assignment: CDR1 SGHDN and CDR2 FVKESK. CDR3 length: 14 residues. For the CDR3, the DNA is TGTGCCAGCAGCACACGGGGACTGAATTCACCCCTCCACTTT. Translating gives CASSTRGLNSPLHF.

This chain joins TRBV10-3 and TRBJ1-6; TRBD1 matches at 9 bases. The CDR3 consists of 16 residues. Germline V gives CDR1 ENHRY, CDR2 SYGVKD. With 2 bases clipped from V and 9 bases from J, the junction kept 8 bases outside the gene matches. This chain's CDR3 is CAISERGTGIGSPLHF. The CDR3 nucleotides read TGTGCCATCAGTGAGCGGGGGACAGGGATCGGTTCACCCCTCCACTTT.

CDR3 DNA: TGTGCCAGCAGCTTAGATGTGACTAGCGGGTCCCCCGCAGATACGCAGTATTTT. Translated, it gives CASSLDVTSGSPADTQYF. The chain couples TRBV11-2 to TRBJ2-3; 10 bases map to TRBD2. V shed 0 bases and J 4 bases; nucleotides not matched to a gene: 10. Germline V gene sequence: CDR1 SGHAT, CDR2 FQNNGV. The CDR3 runs 18 residues.

On this clone itself: The same CDR3 can be traced to other DNA sequences in this sample. This rearrangement joins TRBV7-2 to TRBJ1-1, with D uncertain. The V end was cut by 2 bases, the J end by 5 bases, with 6 bases between. Germline CDR1 reads SGHTA; CDR2 reads FQGNSA. The CDR3 runs to 12 residues. CDR3 loop: CASSLRGTEAFF. CDR3 sequence (DNA): TGTGCCAGCAGCTTAAGAGGGACTGAAGCTTTCTTT. The variable domain in full, with the rest retrieved from reference TRBV7-2 and TRBJ1-1, is GAGVSQSPSNKVTEKGKDVELRCDPISGHTALYWYRQSLGQGLEFLIYFQGNSAPDKSGLPSDRFSAERTGGSVSTLTIQRTQQEDSAVYLCASSLRGTEAFFGQGTRLTVV.

This chain links TRBV7-2 with TRBJ1-4; no firm D call. The CDR3 spans 15 residues. Germline lookup yields CDR1 SGHTA and CDR2 FQGNSA. Trimming removed 6 bases at V and 5 bases at J, with 16 bases between. CDR3 sequence reads: CASRPEVVGNEKLFF. DNA of the CDR3: TGTGCCAGCAGACCCGAGGTGGTGGGCAATGAAAAACTGTTTTTT.

The chain joins TRBV11-2 to TRBJ2-3; D is undetermined. The CDR3 sequence is 13 residues long. V lost 4 bases to trimming and J lost 2 bases, with 7 bases between them. CDR1 is SGHAT and CDR2 is FQNNGV in the germline V gene. The CDR3 bases are TGTGCCAGCAGCTCGTCCCTCACAGATACGCAGTATTTT. Translation: CASSSSLTDTQYF.

The sample holds one count of this clone. The V gene is TRBV27, the J gene TRBJ1-2, with D possibly TRBD1 on 5 matching bases. Germline CDR1 MNHEY, CDR2 SMNVEV (reference sequence). Deletions cut 3 bases from V and 8 bases from J, with 13 bases between. The CDR3 runs 13 residues. CDR3 coding DNA: TGTGCCAGCAGTTTCCACAGGTCCCTGGGCTACACCTTC. This encodes CASSFHRSLGYTF.

The chain couples TRBV18 to TRBJ1-3; the match to TRBD1 covers 7 bases. Per the germline V gene, CDR1 is KGHSH and CDR2 is LQKENI. The V gene end was trimmed by 4 bases and the J gene end by 0 bases; junction bases not matched to a gene: 6. The CDR3 contains 16 residues. In DNA, the CDR3 is TGTGCCAGCTCACTTGGAGGGACAGCCTCTGGAAACACCATATATTTT. This gives the protein CASSLGGTASGNTIYF.

The chain links TRBV27 to TRBJ1-2; 9 positions match TRBD1. With 7 bases clipped from V and 4 bases from J, the junction kept 10 bases outside the gene matches. Germline CDR1 is MNHEY and CDR2 is SMNVEV (reference sequence). This CDR3 spans 15 amino acids. The CDR3 bases are TGTGCCAGCACCATGGTGGGACAGGGAGGCTATGGCTACACCTTC. Translating gives CASTMVGQGGYGYTF.

V gene TRBV28 combines with J gene TRBJ2-2; D remains unclear. The V end was cut by 6 bases, the J end by 5 bases, with 7 bases between. The germline gives CDR1 MDHEN, CDR2 SYDVKM. The CDR3 totals 12 residues. CDR3 DNA: TGTGCCAGCAGCCTAGGTACCGGGGAGCTGTTTTTT. This sequence encodes CASSLGTGELFF.

The chain recombines TRBV7-6 with TRBJ2-7; TRBD1 matches 10 bases. V lost 1 base to trimming and J lost 5 bases; unmatched junction nucleotides: 8. Germline V gene sequence: CDR1 SGHVS, CDR2 FNYEAQ. The CDR3 runs to 16 residues. The CDR3: CASSLGPGTGVHEQYF. In nucleotides, the CDR3 is TGTGCCAGCAGCTTAGGGCCCGGGACAGGGGTCCACGAGCAGTACTTC.

The rearrangement uses TRBV7-9 and TRBJ2-3; D gene unclear. CDR1 is SEHNR, CDR2 FQNEAQ, per germline (reference sequence). The CDR3 runs 15 residues. Trimming stripped 5 bases from V and 2 bases from J, with 14 bases between. The CDR3 region is CASSPPIASTDTQYF. CDR3 DNA sequence: TGTGCCAGCAGCCCTCCTATCGCCTCCACAGATACGCAGTATTTT.

This clone was seen only a few times. This rearrangement joins TRBV7-7 to TRBJ2-7, with 9 nucleotides matching TRBD1. The germline V gene encodes CDR1 SSHAT and CDR2 FNYEAQ (reference sequence). The CDR3 is made up of 13 amino acids. Unmatched junction bases numbered 5, after V lost 5 bases and J lost 6 bases. The CDR3 is CASSTGTGREQYF. As DNA, the CDR3 is TGTGCCAGCAGCACCGGGACAGGGCGCGAGCAGTACTTC.

This clone was detected only a few times. The gene calls are TRBV6-1 and TRBJ1-4, with D hard to call. The V end was cut by 8 bases, the J end by 8 bases, with 15 bases between. Germline V gives CDR1 MNHNS, CDR2 SASEGT. The CDR3 totals 13 residues. The CDR3, as DNA: TGTGCCAGCGGGAAATCGGGAGAAGAAAAACTGTTTTTT. Amino acid sequence: CASGKSGEEKLFF.

The V and J genes are TRBV9 and TRBJ2-3; no clear D. Per the germline V gene, CDR1 is SGDLS and CDR2 is YYNGEE. Trimming removed 4 bases at V and 4 bases at J, with 7 bases between. The CDR3 runs 12 residues. For the CDR3, the DNA is TGTGCCAGCAGCCGAGGCCCAGATACGCAGTATTTT. This codes for CASSRGPDTQYF.

V gene TRBV5-6 combines with J gene TRBJ2-5; 8 positions agree with TRBD1. The length of the CDR3 is 15 residues. The V segment lost 2 bases and the J segment 2 bases; nucleotides outside the gene matches: 5. Germline V gene sequence: CDR1 SGHDT, CDR2 YYEEEE. CDR3 loop: CASSFGTGSQETQYF. The CDR3 DNA reads as TGTGCCAGCAGCTTTGGGACAGGATCTCAAGAGACCCAGTACTTC.

The gene calls are TRBV5-1 and TRBJ1-3; 7 bases line up with TRBD1. The CDR3 sequence is 15 residues long. The V and J ends lost 3 bases and 1 base, in that order; junction bases with no gene match: 4. Germline V gives CDR1 SGHRS, CDR2 YFSETQ. The chain's CDR3 is CASSSGQPSGNTIYF. Written as DNA, the CDR3 is TGCGCCAGCAGCTCGGGACAGCCGTCTGGAAACACCATATATTTT. Looking up the rest from reference TRBV5-1 and TRBJ1-3 gives the full variable domain: KAGVTQTPRYLIKTRGQQVTLSCSPISGHRSVSWYQQTPGQGLQFLFEYFSETQRNKGNFPGRFSGRQFSNSRSEMNVSTLELGDSALYLCASSSGQPSGNTIYFGEGSWLTVV.